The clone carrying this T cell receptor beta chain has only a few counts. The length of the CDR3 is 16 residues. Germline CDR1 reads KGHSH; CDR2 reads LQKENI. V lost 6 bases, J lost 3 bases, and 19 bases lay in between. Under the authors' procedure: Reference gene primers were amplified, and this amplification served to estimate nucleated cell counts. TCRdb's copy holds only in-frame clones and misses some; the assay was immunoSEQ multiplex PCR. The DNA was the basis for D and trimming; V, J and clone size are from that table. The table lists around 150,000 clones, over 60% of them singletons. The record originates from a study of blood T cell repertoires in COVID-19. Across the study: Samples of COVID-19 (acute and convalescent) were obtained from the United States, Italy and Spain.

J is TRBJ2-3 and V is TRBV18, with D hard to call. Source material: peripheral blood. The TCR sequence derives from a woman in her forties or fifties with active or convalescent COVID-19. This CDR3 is CASSLNPGPVTDTQYF. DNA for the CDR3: TGTGCCAGCTCCCTTAATCCGGGTCCCGTAACAGATACGCAGTATTTT.